The source of this T cell receptor beta chain is a study of CD4 T cells in relation to SARS-CoV-2 and coronaviruses. CD4+ T cells from unexposed donors were obtained before the COVID-19 pandemic (2011-2018). CD4 enrichment then naive enrichment separated naive from memory CD4+ cells. Study-wide findings and caveats: Crossreactive clones expanded significantly less to SARS-CoV-2 than monoreactive clones. Pre-pandemic and post-infection samples never came from the same donor.

Method: immunoSEQ multiplex PCR; TCRdb's copy keeps in-frame clones and lacks some. Here the sample spans tens of thousands of clones, approximately 93% being singletons. A note on this clone: Its antigen is not known.

Germline CDR1 SGHRS, CDR2 YFSETQ. The CDR3 is made up of 14 amino acids. Trimming at V came to 1 base and at J to 5 bases, leaving 4 bases not matched to a gene. Sequencing was carried out using naive CD4+ T cells from PBMCs. Noted subset: naive CD4+ T cells isolated by negative enrichment. This sequence was found in a human donor in good health. The chain links TRBV5-1 to TRBJ2-3, with TRBD1 identical over 7 bases. CDR3 in DNA: TGCGCCAGCAGCTTGACAGGGGCAGGAGATACGCAGTATTTT. Its translation is CASSLTGAGDTQYF.